This T cell receptor beta chain is from a study of T cells in Graves' hyperthyroidism and ophthalmopathy. Study-level results: Ophthalmopathy and stable hyperthyroidism were told apart by a 13 V-J model.

Exclusion criteria comprised uncontrolled infection, other autoimmune disease, pregnancy or lactation. Diagnosing involved the use of clinical symptoms, serum thyroxine and TRAb, thyroid ultrasound and orbital computed tomography. Fresh 10 ml peripheral blood yielded PBMCs. This clonotype showed up many times. The antigen remains unidentified. Germline V lookup: CDR1 DFQATT, CDR2 SNEGSKA (reference sequence). V lost 1 base to trimming and J lost 7 bases, with 13 bases between them. The CDR3 length is 13 residues. Researchers took RNA transcripts and amplified the TCR beta CDR3 regions from them. Initially, a first-round RT-PCR of the TCR CDR3 employed the HTBI primer set. MiXCR was run by TCRdb on the multiplex PCR reads, yielding one entry per CDR3 protein. This table has about 250,000 distinct CDR3 sequences, more than 20% appearing once.

This rearrangement joins TRBV20-1 to TRBJ1-2; D might be TRBD1 (5 bases). The sequencing input was blood. The origin of this receptor is a woman aged 35 to 49 with Graves' ophthalmopathy. Here the CDR3 reads CSARVSGGSGYTF. The CDR3 coding sequence is TGCAGTGCTAGAGTTTCGGGGGGAAGTGGCTACACCTTC.